Listed below are T cell receptor beta chains from one sample, sequenced in a study of blood T cell repertoires in COVID-19. Some clones are missing from TCRdb's copy, which holds only in-frame ones; the method was immunoSEQ multiplex PCR. Counted here are more than 300,000 clones, more than 90% occurring once; the ten biggest clones make up around 3.9%. Material: PBMCs or T cells enriched from blood (not recorded which). The receptors shown here come from a woman in her twenties or thirties who had been exposed to COVID-19. CDR3s include the opening cysteine and the closing phenylalanine or tryptophan. The D gene is left open where the match is weak. The size of a clone is reported for some rows only, either as once, few or many, or as a class for expanded clones.

j_call: TRBJ1-2; d_call: NA; v_call: TRBV5-5; clone_size: NA; cdr3_length: 17; cdr3_nt: TGTGCCAGCAGCTTGGGAAGAGGACTTACGCTAGCATATGGCTACACCTTC; cdr3_aa: CASSLGRGLTLAYGYTF
j_call: TRBJ1-1; d_call: TRBD1; v_call: TRBV5-4; clone_size: NA; cdr3_length: 13; cdr3_nt: TGTGCCAGCAGCAGGGACAGAGAGACTGAAGCTTTCTTT; cdr3_aa: CASSRDRETEAFF
j_call: TRBJ2-3; d_call: NA; v_call: TRBV3-1/TRBV3-2; clone_size: NA; cdr3_length: 18; cdr3_nt: TGTGCCAGCAGCCAAGCCACAGCCTCCGGGGGGCCGACAGATACGCAGTATTTT; cdr3_aa: CASSQATASGGPTDTQYF
j_call: TRBJ2-7; d_call: NA; v_call: TRBV29-1; clone_size: NA; cdr3_length: 12; cdr3_nt: TGCAGCGTTGGGGCATCCTGGGACGAGCAGTACTTC; cdr3_aa: CSVGASWDEQYF
j_call: TRBJ1-2; d_call: NA; v_call: TRBV6-1; clone_size: NA; cdr3_length: 15; cdr3_nt: TGTGCCAGCAGTGAGGTGGGCGTACCCTCTGGAGGCTACACCTTC; cdr3_aa: CASSEVGVPSGGYTF
j_call: TRBJ2-5; d_call: NA; v_call: TRBV15; clone_size: NA; cdr3_length: 12; cdr3_nt: TGTGCCACCAGCATCCGGGGAGAGACCCAGTACTTC; cdr3_aa: CATSIRGETQYF
j_call: TRBJ2-5; d_call: NA; v_call: TRBV19; clone_size: NA; cdr3_length: 13; cdr3_nt: TGTGCCAGTAGTATAATGGGCCGAGAGACCCAGTACTTC; cdr3_aa: CASSIMGRETQYF
j_call: TRBJ1-2; d_call: TRBD1; v_call: TRBV27; clone_size: NA; cdr3_length: 14; cdr3_nt: TGTGCCAGCAGGACAGGGCGTTCCAGGTATGGCTACACCTTC; cdr3_aa: CASRTGRSRYGYTF
j_call: TRBJ1-1; d_call: NA; v_call: TRBV15; clone_size: NA; cdr3_length: 14; cdr3_nt: TGTGCCACCAGCCGAAGGACAGCGAACACTGAAGCTTTCTTT; cdr3_aa: CATSRRTANTEAFF
j_call: TRBJ1-6; d_call: NA; v_call: TRBV5-6; clone_size: NA; cdr3_length: 13; cdr3_nt: TGTGCCAGCAGCGTGGACAGAACCTCACCCCTCCACTTT; cdr3_aa: CASSVDRTSPLHF
j_call: TRBJ2-1; d_call: NA; v_call: TRBV4-1; clone_size: NA; cdr3_length: 15; cdr3_nt: TGCGCCAGCAGCCTCCCCCAGGGAAGGCGGAATGAGCAGTTCTTC; cdr3_aa: CASSLPQGRRNEQFF
j_call: TRBJ1-1; d_call: NA; v_call: TRBV3-1/TRBV3-2; clone_size: NA; cdr3_length: 13; cdr3_nt: TGTGCCAGCAGCCAAGACCATGCGCGGGGGGCTTTCTTT; cdr3_aa: CASSQDHARGAFF
j_call: TRBJ1-2; d_call: NA; v_call: TRBV7-9; clone_size: NA; cdr3_length: 15; cdr3_nt: TGTGCCAGCAGCTTATCCCACGGGGGAAACTATGGCTACACCTTC; cdr3_aa: CASSLSHGGNYGYTF
j_call: TRBJ1-4; d_call: NA; v_call: TRBV2; clone_size: NA; cdr3_length: 16; cdr3_nt: TGTGCCAGCAGGCCGCCGTGGGGCTCAGCTAATGAAAAACTGTTTTTT; cdr3_aa: CASRPPWGSANEKLFF
j_call: TRBJ1-1; d_call: NA; v_call: TRBV24-1; clone_size: NA; cdr3_length: 12; cdr3_nt: TGTGCCACCGCAGTTGCACCAACTGAAGCTTTCTTT; cdr3_aa: CATAVAPTEAFF
j_call: TRBJ1-6; d_call: TRBD1; v_call: TRBV7-9; clone_size: NA; cdr3_length: 14; cdr3_nt: TGTGCCAGCAGCTTAAACAGGGGTAATTCACCCCTCCACTTT; cdr3_aa: CASSLNRGNSPLHF
j_call: TRBJ1-6; d_call: NA; v_call: TRBV2; clone_size: NA; cdr3_length: 13; cdr3_nt: TGTGCCAGCATTGCAGGGGAGCAGTCACCCCTCCACTTT; cdr3_aa: CASIAGEQSPLHF
j_call: TRBJ2-1; d_call: NA; v_call: TRBV5-6; clone_size: NA; cdr3_length: 16; cdr3_nt: TGTGCCAGCAGCTTGGTCCAGGGGAGCTCCTACAATGAGCAGTTCTTC; cdr3_aa: CASSLVQGSSYNEQFF
j_call: TRBJ2-7; d_call: TRBD1; v_call: TRBV6-6; clone_size: NA; cdr3_length: 14; cdr3_nt: TGTGCCAGCACTCAGGACAGGGGGCTTAGGGAGCAGTACTTC; cdr3_aa: CASTQDRGLREQYF
j_call: TRBJ1-6; d_call: NA; v_call: TRBV6-5; clone_size: few; cdr3_length: 15; cdr3_nt: TGTGCCAGCAGTCGCCAGTTAGGGGTTGGATCACCCCTCCACTTT; cdr3_aa: CASSRQLGVGSPLHF
j_call: TRBJ1-6; d_call: NA; v_call: TRBV15; clone_size: NA; cdr3_length: 15; cdr3_nt: TGTGCCACCAGCTCCCTGCCTGGGGCGAATTCACCCCTCCACTTT; cdr3_aa: CATSSLPGANSPLHF
j_call: TRBJ1-5; d_call: NA; v_call: TRBV4-1; clone_size: NA; cdr3_length: 15; cdr3_nt: TGCGCCAGCAGCCAAGTGCCACAGAGCAATCAGCCCCAGCATTTT; cdr3_aa: CASSQVPQSNQPQHF
j_call: TRBJ2-1; d_call: TRBD2; v_call: TRBV19; clone_size: NA; cdr3_length: 16; cdr3_nt: TGTGCCAGTAGGCCACTAGCGGGGGGATTTCGGAATGAGCAGTTCTTC; cdr3_aa: CASRPLAGGFRNEQFF
j_call: TRBJ1-2; d_call: TRBD1; v_call: TRBV27; clone_size: NA; cdr3_length: 15; cdr3_nt: TGTGCCAGCAGTGCGCGGGACAGCCCTACCCCTGGCTACACCTTC; cdr3_aa: CASSARDSPTPGYTF
j_call: TRBJ1-3; d_call: NA; v_call: TRBV29-1; clone_size: once; cdr3_length: 14; cdr3_nt: TGCAGCGTGTGGAGGAGAGTCTCTGGAAACACCATATATTTT; cdr3_aa: CSVWRRVSGNTIYF
j_call: TRBJ1-2; d_call: NA; v_call: TRBV10-3; clone_size: NA; cdr3_length: 13; cdr3_nt: TGTGCCATGGGGGGTCCCGGGGTCTATGGCTACACCTTC; cdr3_aa: CAMGGPGVYGYTF
j_call: TRBJ1-2; d_call: NA; v_call: TRBV29-1; clone_size: NA; cdr3_length: 12; cdr3_nt: TGCAGCGTTGGGGCGGGAAACTATGGCTACACCTTC; cdr3_aa: CSVGAGNYGYTF
j_call: TRBJ2-4; d_call: NA; v_call: TRBV5-1; clone_size: NA; cdr3_length: 16; cdr3_nt: TGCGCCAGCAGCTTCGGAGATTTACTAGCCAAAAACATTCAGTACTTC; cdr3_aa: CASSFGDLLAKNIQYF
j_call: TRBJ2-5; d_call: TRBD2; v_call: TRBV7-2; clone_size: NA; cdr3_length: 17; cdr3_nt: TGTGCCAGCAGCGGGAAAGGCGGGGGGGGGCTAGGAGAGACCCAGTACTTC; cdr3_aa: CASSGKGGGGLGETQYF
j_call: TRBJ1-2; d_call: TRBD1; v_call: TRBV11-2; clone_size: NA; cdr3_length: 15; cdr3_nt: TGTGCCAGCAGCGCACAGGGGGTAGCCTCCTATGGCTACACCTTC; cdr3_aa: CASSAQGVASYGYTF
j_call: TRBJ1-2; d_call: NA; v_call: TRBV5-1; clone_size: NA; cdr3_length: 14; cdr3_nt: TGCGCCAGCAGCTTGGGGGACACCAACTATGGCTACACCTTC; cdr3_aa: CASSLGDTNYGYTF
j_call: TRBJ1-1; d_call: TRBD1; v_call: TRBV4-2; clone_size: NA; cdr3_length: 18; cdr3_nt: TGTGCCAGCAGCCAGCATCCTTACCCCCAGGGGGTAAACACTGAAGCTTTCTTT; cdr3_aa: CASSQHPYPQGVNTEAFF
j_call: TRBJ1-1; d_call: NA; v_call: TRBV13; clone_size: NA; cdr3_length: 12; cdr3_nt: TGTGCCGTCAGGGGAGTAGAGACTGAAGCTTTCTTT; cdr3_aa: CAVRGVETEAFF
j_call: TRBJ2-2; d_call: TRBD2; v_call: TRBV11-2; clone_size: NA; cdr3_length: 15; cdr3_nt: TGTGCCAGCAGCTTTCTAGCGGGGAGGAGTGGGGAGCTGTTTTTT; cdr3_aa: CASSFLAGRSGELFF
j_call: TRBJ1-2; d_call: TRBD1; v_call: TRBV5-6; clone_size: NA; cdr3_length: 15; cdr3_nt: TGTGCCAGCAGCTTGGGGGGACAGCCTCTCAAGGGCTACACCTTC; cdr3_aa: CASSLGGQPLKGYTF
j_call: TRBJ2-1; d_call: NA; v_call: TRBV5-6; clone_size: once; cdr3_length: 12; cdr3_nt: TGTGCCAGCAGCCCAGGCTACAATGAGCAGTTCTTC; cdr3_aa: CASSPGYNEQFF
j_call: TRBJ2-7; d_call: TRBD1; v_call: TRBV6-5; clone_size: NA; cdr3_length: 14; cdr3_nt: TGTGCCAGCACCTTCGGACAGGGCCCGTACGAGCAGTACTTC; cdr3_aa: CASTFGQGPYEQYF
j_call: TRBJ1-1; d_call: TRBD1; v_call: TRBV7-3; clone_size: NA; cdr3_length: 14; cdr3_nt: TGTGCCAGCAGCTTAGGTGGACAGGGGACTGAAGCTTTCTTT; cdr3_aa: CASSLGGQGTEAFF
j_call: TRBJ2-1; d_call: TRBD2; v_call: TRBV5-5; clone_size: NA; cdr3_length: 14; cdr3_nt: TGTGCCAGCAGCCCGGCTAGGTGGGGGGGTGAGCAGTTCTTC; cdr3_aa: CASSPARWGGEQFF
j_call: TRBJ2-5; d_call: TRBD2; v_call: TRBV5-1; clone_size: NA; cdr3_length: 17; cdr3_nt: TGCGCCAGCAGCTTGGCCCTAGCGGGGGGCCTAGAAGAGACCCAGTACTTC; cdr3_aa: CASSLALAGGLEETQYF
j_call: TRBJ1-5; d_call: TRBD1; v_call: TRBV19; clone_size: few; cdr3_length: 15; cdr3_nt: TGTGCCAGTACCGTGGTAGGGGGCGGCAATCAGCCCCAGCATTTT; cdr3_aa: CASTVVGGGNQPQHF
j_call: TRBJ1-5; d_call: TRBD1; v_call: TRBV6-5; clone_size: NA; cdr3_length: 15; cdr3_nt: TGTGCCAGCACCCAGACAGGGTTTATCAATCAGCCCCAGCATTTT; cdr3_aa: CASTQTGFINQPQHF
j_call: TRBJ2-7; d_call: NA; v_call: TRBV19; clone_size: NA; cdr3_length: 11; cdr3_nt: TGTGCCAGTAGTTCCGGGGGCGAGCAGTACTTC; cdr3_aa: CASSSGGEQYF
j_call: TRBJ1-5; d_call: NA; v_call: TRBV5-1; clone_size: NA; cdr3_length: 15; cdr3_nt: TGCGCCAGCAGCTTGGACCCCGGGGCGGGGCAGCCCCAGCATTTT; cdr3_aa: CASSLDPGAGQPQHF
j_call: TRBJ1-1; d_call: NA; v_call: TRBV5-1; clone_size: NA; cdr3_length: 14; cdr3_nt: TGCGCCAGCAGCTTGGATAAGGGGCACACTGAAGCTTTCTTT; cdr3_aa: CASSLDKGHTEAFF
j_call: TRBJ1-1; d_call: TRBD1; v_call: TRBV6-5; clone_size: NA; cdr3_length: 12; cdr3_nt: TGTGCCAGCAGGGGACAGTACTCTGAAGCTTTCTTT; cdr3_aa: CASRGQYSEAFF
j_call: TRBJ2-1; d_call: NA; v_call: TRBV5-1; clone_size: once; cdr3_length: 14; cdr3_nt: TGCGCCAGCAGCTTGGGGACAGACTACAATGAGCAGTTCTTC; cdr3_aa: CASSLGTDYNEQFF
j_call: TRBJ1-2; d_call: TRBD1; v_call: TRBV10-3; clone_size: many; cdr3_length: 13; cdr3_nt: TGTGCCAGCGTACCCGGGACAGGGTATGGCTACACCTTC; cdr3_aa: CASVPGTGYGYTF
j_call: TRBJ2-1; d_call: TRBD2; v_call: TRBV7-2; clone_size: NA; cdr3_length: 15; cdr3_nt: TGTGCCAGCAGCCACCGGGACTACCGTCCGGATGAGCAGTTCTTC; cdr3_aa: CASSHRDYRPDEQFF
j_call: TRBJ2-1; d_call: NA; v_call: TRBV30; clone_size: NA; cdr3_length: 12; cdr3_nt: TGTGCCTCCATGAGGGGGGGACGGGAGCAGTTCTTC; cdr3_aa: CASMRGGREQFF
j_call: TRBJ2-1; d_call: NA; v_call: TRBV30; clone_size: NA; cdr3_length: 12; cdr3_nt: TGTGCCTGGAGTGTGATGCGGAATGAGCAGTTCTTC; cdr3_aa: CAWSVMRNEQFF
j_call: TRBJ1-2; d_call: NA; v_call: TRBV29-1; clone_size: NA; cdr3_length: 13; cdr3_nt: TGCAGCGTCGCCGTTGGAGTTAACTATGGCTACACCTTC; cdr3_aa: CSVAVGVNYGYTF
j_call: TRBJ2-1; d_call: NA; v_call: TRBV2; clone_size: NA; cdr3_length: 10; cdr3_nt: TGTGCCAGCGGGGGGGCTAGCTTGTTCTTC; cdr3_aa: CASGGASLFF